What follows is one T cell receptor beta chain and its context. Its specificity is not known. The source of the sample is a study of T cells in narcolepsy. Germline CDR1 SGHVS, CDR2 FQNEAQ. The CDR3 contains 14 residues. With 2 bases removed from V and 10 bases from J, the gap between germline ends came to 17 bases. The table came from immunoSEQ multiplex PCR; TCRdb's copy has only in-frame clones and leaves some out. This table has around 15,000 clones, 85% appearing once. General study results and limits: Blood of same and different patients, but not healthy controls, reportedly held recurring autoreactive clonotypes. HCRT-specific and TRIB2-specific autoreactive clonotypes appeared among same-patient CSF and blood CD4+ clonotypes.

Material for sequencing was memory (CD45RA-) CD4+ T cells from blood. This chain uses TRBV7-8 with TRBJ1-1; the D gene is possibly TRBD1 (6 bases). The sequence was collected from a human donor in good health. The CDR3 region is CASSLRGATTVAFF. The CDR3 coding sequence is TGTGCCAGCAGCTTAAGGGGGGCCACGACAGTAGCTTTCTTT.